The present T cell receptor beta chain was sequenced within a study of T cells in Graves' hyperthyroidism and ophthalmopathy. Regarding the study as a whole: A median about 6.2 months before onset, the model predicted ophthalmopathy.

Patients with ophthalmopathy all had a Clinical Activity Score of at least 3, a NOSPECS grade of at least 4 and duration under 3 months. Criteria for exclusion of patients were uncontrolled infection, other autoimmune disease, pregnancy or lactation. Remarks on this clonotype: Its antigen is undetermined.

Germline loops: CDR1 DFQATT, CDR2 SNEGSKA (reference sequence). The CDR3 runs to 13 residues. Trimming took off 5 bases at V and 8 bases at J, with 18 bases between the two ends. It was RNA transcripts that yielded the amplified TCR beta CDR3 regions. The HTBI primer set drove a first-round RT-PCR of the TCR CDR3. TCRdb fed the multiplex PCR reads into MiXCR, producing one record per CDR3 protein. The sample lists hundreds of thousands of distinct CDR3 sequences, around a quarter seen once, with roughly 10% in the top ten. Sequencing used blood. V is TRBV20-1 and J is TRBJ1-2, with D possibly being TRBD1 (5 bases). This TCR was sampled from a young woman with Graves' ophthalmopathy. The CDR3 DNA is TGCAGTGCTTCCGAGGGGATTGTGGGGGGCTACACCTTC. Translation gives CSASEGIVGGYTF.